What follows is one TCR beta chain and its context. The data are from a study of T-cell memory formation after mild COVID-19. Study overall: TCR clustering was largely donor specific.

The germline V gene has CDR1 MNHNS and CDR2 SASEGT. V lost 0 bases to trimming and J lost 2 bases, with 14 bases between them. This CDR3 spans 16 amino acids. The TCR alpha and TCR beta cDNA libraries, bearing sample barcodes and UMIs, were generated by 5'RACE using constant-segment primers. Each CDR3 protein gets one entry after TCRdb re-called the 5' RACE reads with MiXCR. The table records approximately 210,000 distinct CDR3 sequences, around 25% of them present only once. This chain connects TRBV6-1 to TRBJ2-7, with D perhaps given as TRBD1 or TRBD2 (5 bases each). The sequence came from an adult woman who had mild COVID-19 (a few samples of this study predate the infection). Cell type and time point are not known. Sequenced material: PBMCs or a T cell subset sorted from them (not recorded which). CDR3 bases: TGTGCCAGCAGTGAAGCAGCCAGGGAACTAGCCTACGAGCAGTACTTC. Amino acid sequence: CASSEAARELAYEQYF.